A single T cell receptor beta chain is shown here with its context. The CDR3 does not close with the conserved phenylalanine or tryptophan, likely indicating a read error. This sample was taken from a study of tumor T cells in aggressive B-cell lymphoma. The repertoire was sequenced with immunoSEQ multiplex PCR; TCRdb's copy has only in-frame clones and lacks some. The table lists over 2,500 clones, roughly 91% of them singletons. The sample consisted of tumor tissue. The TCR comes from an adult with diffuse large B cell lymphoma.

CDR3 DNA: TGTGCCAGCTCACCACTTAATAGCGGGGCCGACGAGCAGTACCTC. Amino acid sequence: CASSPLNSGADEQYL. The chain recombines TRBV18 with TRBJ2-7; the match to TRBD2 covers 8 bases. With 1 base clipped from V and 5 bases from J, the junction kept 7 bases outside the gene matches. Germline-derived CDR1 and CDR2 are KGHSH and LQKENI. This CDR3 is built from 15 residues.